This passage covers 20 T cell receptor beta chains from one sample sequenced in a study of glioma-infiltrating T cells. Amplification of TCR alpha and beta CDR3 regions from RNA used iRepertoire nested multiplex PCR. Using its own MiXCR run on the multiplex PCR reads, TCRdb lists one record per CDR3 protein. The sample has around 170,000 distinct CDR3 sequences; more than 35% are singletons. Sequenced material: glioma tissue, nonneoplastic brain tissue, or PBMCs (not recorded which). The origin of the receptors is a human donor with low-grade glioma or glioblastoma, undergoing nonglioma brain surgery, or in good health (not recorded which).

The chain couples TRBV30 to TRBJ1-5; TRBD1 matches 7 bases. Germline V gene lookup returns CDR1 GTSNPN and CDR2 SVGIG (reference sequence). Trimming at V came to 1 base and at J to 3 bases, leaving 9 bases not matched to a gene. The CDR3 contains 16 residues. CDR3 sequence (DNA): TGTGCCTGGAGTGCCGAGACAGGGTCGTTCAATCAGCCCCAGCATTTT. Amino acids: CAWSAETGSFNQPQHF.

This clonotype showed up many times. The chain is built from TRBV15 and TRBJ1-1; D gene ambiguous. The CDR3 covers 15 residues. Trimming removed 0 bases at V and 1 base at J, with 9 bases between. CDR1 and CDR2 from the germline V gene are LNHNV and YYDKDF (reference sequence). The DNA of the CDR3 is TGTGCCACCAGCAGAGATCTGTGGGGGAACACTGAAGCTTTCTTT. Translated, it gives CATSRDLWGNTEAFF.

This clonotype was picked up one time. A much larger clone differs by one base, so this may be a read error. The chain carries TRBV24-1 and TRBJ2-1; no definite D call. Germline V lookup: CDR1 KGHDR, CDR2 SFDVKD. The CDR3 contains 13 residues. V was cut by 5 bases and J by 6 bases, with 10 bases left in between. The CDR3 spells CATSGTDLNEQFF. The DNA for the CDR3 is TGTGCCACCAGTGGCACGGACCTCAATGAGCAGTTCTTC.

Concerning this clonotype itself: The junction and the germline gene differ at one end; a read error may be behind it. The rearrangement joins TRBV6-1 to TRBJ2-5; tentatively, D is TRBD1 (5 bases). The CDR3 contains 14 residues. The V gene's germline CDR1 is MNHNS and CDR2 SASEGT. The CDR3 region has the DNA TGTGCCGTAGACAGAAAACTGAAAAAAGAGACCGAGTACTTC. Protein product: CAVDRKLKKETEYF.

A remark on this clonotype: A much larger clone differs by one base, so this may be a read error. The chain joins TRBV2 to TRBJ2-1; TRBD1 is a possible D gene (5 bases). The length of the CDR3 is 14 residues. Germline V lookup: CDR1 SNHLY, CDR2 FYNNEI. The chain's CDR3 is CASSVGRVGNEEFF. The CDR3 DNA sequence: TGTGCCAGCAGTGTGGGCAGGGTTGGCAATGAGGAGTTCTTC.

A note on this clonotype: This may be a read error, as it is one base from a much larger clone. The chain carries TRBV18 and TRBJ2-1; 8 bases line up with TRBD1. The CDR3 length is 16 residues. V was clipped by 4 bases and J by 5 bases; unmatched bases: 10. Germline V gene sequence: CDR1 KGHSH, CDR2 LQKENI. The CDR3 DNA follows: TGTGCCAGCTCACGCCGGACAGGGAAAAACAACAATGAGCAGTTCTTC. Amino acids: CASSRRTGKNNNEQFF.

V and J are TRBV3-1 and TRBJ2-2; 7 bases fit TRBD1. From germline, CDR1 is LGHDT and CDR2 YNNKEL (reference sequence). The CDR3 is made up of 15 amino acids. V lost 0 bases and J lost 6; bases outside the gene matches: 4. CDR3 in DNA: TGTGCCAGCAGCCAAGACCGGCAGGGGGCCGGGGAGCTGTTTTTT. It codes for CASSQDRQGAGELFF.

This clonotype was counted a few times. The chain carries TRBV10-1 and TRBJ2-7; 11 bases are a match to TRBD2. The CDR3 totals 17 residues. CDR1 and CDR2 from the germline V gene are WNHNN and SYGVQD (reference sequence). Trimming removed 8 bases from V and 0 bases from J; junction bases left unmatched: 12. In DNA form, the CDR3 reads TGCGCCAGCTTGGGACTAGCGGCCACGCTTGTCTCCTACGAGCAGTACTTC. It specifies CASLGLAATLVSYEQYF.

The V and J genes are TRBV10-3 and TRBJ2-5; 11 nucleotides line up with TRBD1. The CDR3 consists of 14 residues. The J segment lost 5 bases and the V segment lost 4 bases, leaving 3 bases of the junction unmatched. The V gene's germline CDR1 is ENHRY and CDR2 SYGVKD. CDR3: CAISGTGGTETQYF. CDR3 nucleotide sequence: TGTGCCATCAGTGGGACAGGGGGCACTGAGACCCAGTACTTC.

This clonotype appeared many times. The chain recombines TRBV2 with TRBJ1-2; D gene uncertain. The CDR3 has 14 amino acids. V was pared by 2 bases and J by 4 bases, with 11 bases between. The germline gives CDR1 SNHLY, CDR2 FYNNEI. The CDR3: CASSESGRVYGYTF. The CDR3 DNA reads TGTGCCAGCAGTGAATCTGGCCGGGTCTATGGCTACACCTTC.

The V and J genes are TRBV6-1 and TRBJ2-7, with D maybe TRBD1 (5 bases). Germline CDR1 reads MNHNS; CDR2 reads SASEGT. The CDR3 runs 14 residues. V gave up 5 bases and J gave up 0 bases, with 11 bases separating them. In DNA, the CDR3 is TGTGCCAGCAGTTATAGGGGTCCCTCCTACGAGCAGTACTTC. Encoded protein: CASSYRGPSYEQYF.

This clonotype has just a few counts. Possible read error: a much larger clone is one base away. In this CDR3 the conserved last residue, phenylalanine or tryptophan, is missing, so a read error is likely. The rearrangement uses TRBV2 and TRBJ1-2; the D gene is possibly TRBD1 (6 bases). Trimming left V 4 bases short and J 8 bases short, with 8 bases between. The germline CDR1 and CDR2 sequences are SNHLY and FYNNEI. CDR3 length equals 11 residues. The CDR3 sequence is CASSVGQGYTL. CDR3 nucleotide sequence: TGTGCCAGCAGTGTGGGACAAGGCTACACCTTA.

This clonotype appeared many times. The J gene is TRBJ1-6, the V gene TRBV20-1; D uncertain. Per the germline V gene, CDR1 is DFQATT and CDR2 is SNEGSKA (reference sequence). The V end was cut by 2 bases, the J end by 12 bases, with 14 bases between. This CDR3 contains 13 residues. CDR3 bases: TGCAGTGCTAGATATACGATTGGAGAACCCCTCCACTTT. Translating it yields CSARYTIGEPLHF.

As concerns this clonotype: A read error may produce the germline difference seen at one junction end. V is TRBV5-1 and J is TRBJ1-1; 7 bases are a match to TRBD1. The CDR3 spans 16 residues. Germline loops: CDR1 SGHRS, CDR2 YFSETQ. The CDR3 reads CASSWGDSRMNTVAFF. The CDR3 bases are TGCGCCAGCAGCTGGGGGGACAGTCGGATGAACACTGTAGCTTTCTTT.

This clonotype was counted ten times or more. The chain combines TRBV7-2 with TRBJ1-1, with 7 bases that match TRBD1. CDR1 and CDR2 (germline): SGHTA, FQGNSA. V lost 5 bases and J lost 1; bases outside the gene matches: 4. The CDR3 covers 14 residues. The CDR3 reads CASSIQGENTEAFF. CDR3 nucleotide sequence: TGTGCCAGCAGCATCCAGGGGGAGAACACTGAAGCTTTCTTT.

As concerns this clonotype: A read error may be the cause here, since a much bigger clone is one base away. The V and J genes are TRBV7-2 and TRBJ2-3; TRBD2 might be the D (5 bases). CDR3 length: 15 amino acids. The germline V gene has CDR1 SGHTA and CDR2 FQGNSA. V was shortened by 6 bases and J by 5 bases, with 18 bases between the two germline ends. The CDR3 loop reads CASRGQSGRGDTQYF. For the CDR3, the DNA is TGTGCCAGCAGAGGTCAAAGCGGCCGTGGAGATACGCAGTATTTT.

J is TRBJ2-7 and V is TRBV18; D is possibly TRBD2 (6 bases). The V gene lost 2 bases and the J gene lost 7 bases, with 15 bases spanning the gap. The CDR3 spans 14 residues. Germline V gene sequence: CDR1 KGHSH, CDR2 LQKENI. Written as DNA, the CDR3 is TGTGCCAGCTCACCAACTATCGGGAGTAAGGAGCAGTACTTC. Translating it yields CASSPTIGSKEQYF.

This clonotype was seen just once. J is TRBJ2-7 and V is TRBV6-6; a weak D match, TRBD2 (6 bases). The J call may be wrong; the DNA end is better matched by TRBJ2-1. The CDR3 totals 17 residues. Germline V gene lookup returns CDR1 MNHNY and CDR2 SVGAGI (reference sequence). CDR3 region: CASSKGAGTHRLYEQFF. Written as DNA, the CDR3 is TGTGCCAGCAGTAAGGGCGCCGGGACTCACCGACTGTATGAGCAGTTCTTC.

In this sample, this clonotype turned up once. The conserved phenylalanine or tryptophan is not found at the CDR3 terminus, so this likely reflects a read error. J is TRBJ2-1 and V is TRBV29-1; 10 nucleotides line up with TRBD1. The CDR3 is 13 amino acids. Looked up from germline, CDR1 is SQVTM and CDR2 is ANQGSEA. Trimming took 7 bases from V and 2 from J; bases not matched to a gene: 2. In DNA form, the CDR3 reads TGCAGCGCCGGGACAGGGGCCTACAATGAGCAGTTCTTA. This codes for CSAGTGAYNEQFL.

Remarks on this clonotype: This may stem from a read error, because a much larger clone lies one nucleotide away. The V and J genes are TRBV25-1 and TRBJ2-5; possibly TRBD1 for D (6 bases). The CDR3 is 16 amino acids. Trimming left V 8 bases short and J 6 bases short, with 25 bases between. CDR1 is MGHDK and CDR2 is SYGVNS in the germline V gene. CDR3 nucleotides: TGTGCCAGCTCGGGATATGACAGGTGGCATAAAAAGACCCAGTACTTC. Its translation is CASSGYDRWHKKTQYF.